This entry is about one T cell receptor beta chain. Antigen specificity is unknown. Treatment described: roughly 19 received Ad26.COV2.S at low or high dose, single or two shots; roughly 5 received placebo; per-sample allocation not given. Vaccine and placebo recipients were sampled on day 63 after the first injection. The entry originates in a study of Ad26.COV2.S vaccination and SARS-CoV-2 variants. Study in general: Donor was assigned to the Ad26.COV2.S arm of trial COV1001.

The CDR3 runs to 19 residues. From germline, CDR1 is SGHTA and CDR2 FQGNSA. The V gene end was trimmed by 2 bases and the J gene end by 1 base; junction bases not matched to a gene: 12. General study points: Researchers reported similar non-spike TCR breadth in vaccine and placebo recipients.

TCRdb keeps only in-frame clones here, not all; method: immunoSEQ multiplex PCR. The table has approximately 420,000 clones, more than 75% seen once. Sequenced here: peripheral blood, sampled in a trial of Ad26.COV2.S vaccine versus placebo. This TCR came from a person between 18 and 65 years old who received the Ad26.COV2.S COVID-19 vaccine or a placebo. This chain uses TRBV7-2 with TRBJ2-7, with TRBD2 matching 12 bases. CDR3 amino acids: CASSLRSSGGALRSYEQYF. CDR3 DNA sequence: TGTGCCAGCAGCTTACGGTCTAGCGGGGGGGCCTTACGGTCCTACGAGCAGTACTTC.